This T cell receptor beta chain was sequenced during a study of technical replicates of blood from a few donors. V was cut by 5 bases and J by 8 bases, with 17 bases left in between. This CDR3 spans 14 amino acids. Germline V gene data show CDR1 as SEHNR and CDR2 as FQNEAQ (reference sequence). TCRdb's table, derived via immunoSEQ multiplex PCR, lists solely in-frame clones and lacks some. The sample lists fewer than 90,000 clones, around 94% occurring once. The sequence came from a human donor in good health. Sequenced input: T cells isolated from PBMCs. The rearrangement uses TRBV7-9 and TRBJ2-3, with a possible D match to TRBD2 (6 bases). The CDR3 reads CASSVREIGGTQYF. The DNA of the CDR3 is TGTGCCAGCAGCGTCCGGGAAATCGGGGGTACGCAGTATTTT. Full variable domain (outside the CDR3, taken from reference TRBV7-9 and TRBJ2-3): DTGVSQNPRHKITKRGQNVTFRCDPISEHNRLYWYRQTLGQGPEFLTYFQNEAQLEKSRLLSDRFSAERPKGSFSTLEIQRTEQGDSAMYLCASSVREIGGTQYFGPGTRLTVL.